These 15 T cell receptor beta chains share one sample of origin, sequenced in a study of T-cell memory formation after mild COVID-19. TCRdb passed the 5' RACE reads through MiXCR, listing each CDR3 protein once. The table includes approximately 99,000 distinct CDR3 sequences, around 17% detected once. The sample taken for sequencing was PBMCs or a T cell subset sorted from them (not recorded which). The receptor source for this set is a man younger than 30 who had mild COVID-19 (a few samples of this study predate the infection). Cell type and time point are not known.

The V and J genes are TRBV3-1 and TRBJ1-2; D remains unclear. V gave up 4 bases and J gave up 3 bases, with 9 bases separating them. CDR1 LGHDT and CDR2 YNNKEL come from the germline V gene (reference sequence). The CDR3 has 13 amino acids. The CDR3 is CASSRGPDYGYTF. The CDR3 nucleotides are TGTGCCAGCAGCCGAGGGCCGGACTATGGCTACACCTTC.

The genes are TRBV2 and TRBJ2-7; tentatively, D is TRBD1 (6 bases). The CDR3 is 16 residues long. The germline V and J ends were trimmed by 7 bases and 0 bases, with 19 bases remaining between them. The V gene's germline CDR1 is SNHLY and CDR2 FYNNEI. CDR3 DNA: TGTGCCAGCACCTTCGGGCAGGGGACGAGCTCCTACGAGCAGTACTTC. It encodes CASTFGQGTSSYEQYF.

This chain joins TRBV27 and TRBJ1-1; no firm D call. Trimming cost V 3 bases and J 1 base, with 9 bases left between them. The CDR3 has 14 amino acids. CDR1 is MNHEY and CDR2 is SMNVEV in the germline V gene (reference sequence). The CDR3 DNA reads TGTGCCAGCAGTTTTGATAGGACGAACACTGAAGCTTTCTTT. This translates into CASSFDRTNTEAFF.

The chain combines TRBV11-2 with TRBJ2-7; a weak D match, TRBD2 (5 bases). The germline gives CDR1 SGHAT, CDR2 FQNNGV. Trimming left V 1 base short and J 2 bases short, with 12 bases between. The CDR3 contains 15 residues. The DNA for the CDR3 is TGTGCCAGCAGCTTAGTCTCGGGATCGGCCTACGAGCAGTACGTC. The encoded protein is CASSLVSGSAYEQYV.

Comment on this clonotype: The CDR3 end shows no conserved phenylalanine or tryptophan, and so a read error is likely. This rearrangement joins TRBV7-9 to TRBJ2-6; D is perhaps TRBD1 (5 bases). Germline CDR1 is SEHNR and CDR2 is FQNEAQ (reference sequence). The CDR3 has 15 residues. Trimming left V 6 bases short and J 1 base short, with 10 bases between. CDR3 loop: CASRQRGSGANVLTL. The CDR3 DNA follows: TGTGCCAGCAGACAAAGGGGATCTGGGGCCAACGTCCTGACTTTA.

The chain employs TRBV7-2 and TRBJ2-1; D possibly uses TRBD1 or TRBD2 (5 bases each). With 1 base removed from V and 0 bases from J, the gap between germline ends came to 7 bases. The CDR3 runs to 15 residues. Per germline, CDR1 SGHTA and CDR2 FQGNSA. CDR3 sequence reads: CASSLEGSSYNEQFF. The CDR3, as DNA: TGTGCCAGCAGCTTAGAGGGGAGCTCCTACAATGAGCAGTTCTTC. Using reference TRBV7-2 and TRBJ2-1 for the parts outside the CDR3, the full variable domain is GAGVSQSPSNKVTEKGKDVELRCDPISGHTALYWYRQSLGQGLEFLIYFQGNSAPDKSGLPSDRFSAERTGGSVSTLTIQRTQQEDSAVYLCASSLEGSSYNEQFFGPGTRLTVL.

J is TRBJ1-6 and V is TRBV20-1, with D unresolved. CDR1 DFQATT and CDR2 SNEGSKA come from the germline V gene (reference sequence). The CDR3 extends over 15 amino acids. V dropped 1 base and J dropped 6 bases, with 13 bases sitting between them. CDR3 loop: CSARGSHGRNSPLHF. CDR3 DNA sequence: TGCAGTGCTAGAGGTTCACACGGGCGTAATTCACCCCTCCACTTT.

The chain carries TRBV7-2 and TRBJ2-3; unclear D gene. V lost 3 bases, J lost 3 bases, and 4 bases lay in between. The germline V gene encodes CDR1 SGHTA and CDR2 FQGNSA. The CDR3 has 12 residues. The CDR3 DNA reads TGTGCCAGCAGCTTCTTTACAGATACGCAGTATTTT. This codes for CASSFFTDTQYF.

The chain is built from TRBV5-1 and TRBJ2-3; perhaps D is TRBD1 or TRBD2 (6 bases each). The CDR3 sequence is 15 residues long. V was clipped by 7 bases and J by 4 bases, with 19 bases between them. CDR1 is SGHRS and CDR2 is YFSETQ in the germline V gene. The CDR3 DNA reads as TGCGCCAGCTCCCCGGTGGGGGGCAGTGCAGATACGCAGTATTTT. Its translation is CASSPVGGSADTQYF.

A few counts support this clonotype. The chain links TRBV28 to TRBJ2-7; 10 nucleotides agree with TRBD2. V lost 5 bases to trimming and J lost 6 bases; unmatched junction nucleotides: 16. Germline assignment: CDR1 MDHEN and CDR2 SYDVKM. This CDR3 comprises 17 residues. The CDR3 region has the DNA TGTGCCAGCAGTAACCCACAGGTAGGACTAGCGGATCTCGAGCAGTACTTC. Protein product: CASSNPQVGLADLEQYF.

Concerning this clonotype: Mismatch with germline at one junction end may stem from a read error. This sequence joins TRBV7-7 and TRBJ2-1, with 8 nucleotides matching TRBD2. The germline V gene encodes CDR1 SSHAT and CDR2 FNYEAQ (reference sequence). This CDR3 region has 14 residues. This CDR3 is CASSRAGADNEQFF. The CDR3 nucleotides read TGTGCTAGCAGCCGAGCGGGGGCAGACAATGAGCAGTTCTTC.

The chain recombines TRBV30 with TRBJ2-5; D is perhaps TRBD2 (6 bases). Germline-derived CDR1 and CDR2 are GTSNPN and SVGIG (reference sequence). Deletions cut 2 bases from V and 5 bases from J, with 9 bases between. The CDR3 is 12 amino acids. CDR3 DNA sequence: TGTGCCTGGAGTCCCCTAGCGGAGACCCAGTACTTC. Translated, it gives CAWSPLAETQYF.

This clonotype has a handful of counts. This rearrangement joins TRBV6-5 to TRBJ1-2, with D hard to call. This CDR3 has 14 amino acids. Trimming shortened V by 6 bases and J by 7 bases, and 18 bases separated the two germline ends. Per germline, CDR1 MNHEY and CDR2 SVGAGI. CDR3 in DNA: TGTGCCAGCAGATCTGGGGTTAGAGGCTCTGGCTACACCTTC. This translates into CASRSGVRGSGYTF.

This clonotype has a single count. The rearrangement links TRBV4-3 to TRBJ1-6, with a tentative D call TRBD1 (6 bases). The CDR3 covers 16 residues. Deletions cut 1 base from V and 5 bases from J, with 12 bases between. CDR1 and CDR2 (germline): LGHNA, YSLEER. DNA of the CDR3: TGCGCCAGCAGCCAAGGTTACTACAGGGATAATTCACCCCTCCACTTT. As protein: CASSQGYYRDNSPLHF.

This clonotype was counted a few times. The J gene is TRBJ2-3, the V gene TRBV5-1; TRBD1 matches at 7 bases. The V gene end was trimmed by 4 bases and the J gene end by 1 base; junction bases not matched to a gene: 3. This CDR3 is built from 14 residues. Germline V gene sequence: CDR1 SGHRS, CDR2 YFSETQ. The CDR3 bases are TGCGCCAGCAGCCAACAGGGGCGCACAGATACGCAGTATTTT. The encoded protein is CASSQQGRTDTQYF.